The sequence of this TCR beta chain was determined in a study of a mutant IDH1 vaccine in newly diagnosed glioma. About the study: Treated patients were roughly 60% male, roughly 40% female, mean age 40.4 years. The study's findings and limits: Vaccination elicited immune responses in roughly 93% of patients.

TCRdb's copy holds only in-frame clones and misses some; the assay was immunoSEQ multiplex PCR. The table has more than 55,000 clones, 82% seen once. V gave up 2 bases and J gave up 6 bases, with 12 bases separating them. Per germline, CDR1 MNHEY and CDR2 SVGAGI. The CDR3 covers 14 residues. Points on this clone: What it binds is not known.

Time point meaning: week 5, during vaccination. All doses held 300 ug of mutant IDH1 20-mer peptide, with topical imiquimod. The source is a woman under 30 with glioma. Some clones in this sample may be carry-over from other donors' samples. The chain carries TRBV6-5 and TRBJ2-3, with D uncertain. This specimen consisted of PBMCs, obtained from a glioma patient whose treatment included an IDH1 peptide vaccine. As DNA, the CDR3 is TGTGCCAGCAGTTACACAACCCCACGGGATACGCAGTATTTT. Translation gives CASSYTTPRDTQYF.